This paragraph reports one T cell receptor beta chain. Recruited during active infection, patients (from Seattle) were subsequently followed longitudinally. The record originates from a study of blood T cell repertoires in COVID-19. In the study overall: Samples representing acute and convalescent COVID-19 were sourced from the United States, Italy and Spain.

Deletions cut 5 bases from V and 4 bases from J, with 9 bases between. This CDR3 contains 13 residues. In the authors' workflow: The authors estimated nucleated cell counts from reference gene primer amplification. Libraries were prepared by immunoSEQ multiplex PCR; TCRdb keeps only in-frame clonotypes and omits some of them. The DNA was the basis for D and trimming; V, J and clone size are from that table. The table includes 200,000 to 300,000 clones, about 93% detected once. The sequence was collected from a man younger than 45 with COVID-19, enrolled during active disease. The chain employs TRBV12-3 or TRBV12-4 and TRBJ1-5; tentative D call: TRBD1 (5 bases). Sequences were obtained from peripheral blood. CDR3 sequence: CASSQGGNQPQHF. Here the CDR3 DNA reads TGTGCCAGCAGTCAGGGAGGGAATCAGCCCCAGCATTTT.